The clone carrying this T cell receptor beta chain has just one count. Its antigen is not known. The data were taken from a study of T cells after yellow fever vaccination. About the study: When fractions had low cell numbers, they were prepared with SMART-Seq v4 Ultra Low Input. General observations from the study: Some clonotypes, a small share, were shared between CD4 and CD8 compartments.

In making TCR cDNA, 5'RACE template switching added a universal primer site and UMIs to it. TCRdb reprocessed the 5' RACE reads with MiXCR, giving one entry per CDR3 protein. The table lists about 500,000 distinct CDR3 sequences, about a sixth of them singletons. The CDR3 has 15 amino acids. V was pared by 4 bases and J by 11 bases, with 13 bases of the junction left unmatched. Germline CDR1 SGHDN, CDR2 FVKESK. This clonotype was sampled from a man between 18 and 29 years old who received the YFV17D yellow fever vaccine. The chain uses TRBV14 and TRBJ1-4; 7 nucleotides agree with TRBD1. Here the sequenced sample was PBMCs, taken 4 to 6 days after the first yellow fever vaccination. The CDR3 sequence is CASSLRQGQKEKLFF. The CDR3 DNA reads TGTGCCAGCAGCCTTCGACAGGGCCAGAAGGAGAAACTGTTTTTT.